A selection of T cell receptor beta chains follows, all from one sample in a study of blood T cell repertoires in COVID-19. Profiled with immunoSEQ multiplex PCR; TCRdb holds only in-frame clones, not every one. In the table there are 150,000 or so clones, approximately 87% of which are singletons. The sample consisted of peripheral blood. Every receptor here comes from a woman between 65 and 79 years old with acute or convalescent COVID-19. Each CDR3 is given with its conserved first and last residue. A D gene is named only where the DNA matches it firmly. Only part of the rows carry a size: once, few, many, or a class if the clone is expanded.

>TRBJ2-7|large|TRBD1|TRBV6-2/TRBV6-3
CASSSETGPREQYF
TGTGCCAGCAGTTCCGAGACAGGGCCGCGTGAGCAGTACTTC
>TRBJ1-4|-|TRBD1|TRBV4-2
CASSQPTGATNEKLFF
TGTGCCAGCAGCCAACCCACAGGGGCAACTAATGAAAAACTGTTTTTT
>TRBJ1-3|-|TRBD1|TRBV7-6
CASSRSQGSSGNTIYF
TGTGCCAGCTCCCGGTCACAGGGGAGCTCTGGAAACACCATATATTTT
>TRBJ1-1|-|TRBD1|TRBV6-2/TRBV6-3
CASSTDRGSNTEAFF
TGTGCCAGCAGTACGGACAGGGGTTCGAACACTGAAGCTTTCTTT
>TRBJ2-7|once|-|TRBV30
CAWSKPGSYEQYF
TGTGCCTGGAGTAAGCCCGGGTCCTACGAGCAGTACTTC
>TRBJ1-6|-|-|TRBV3-1/TRBV3-2
CASSRGGYNSPLHF
TGTGCCAGCAGCCGGGGGGGTTATAATTCACCCCTCCACTTT
>TRBJ2-6|-|TRBD1|TRBV18
CASSPMDRGLSGANVLTF
TGTGCCAGCTCACCTATGGACAGGGGGCTATCTGGGGCCAACGTCCTGACTTTC
>TRBJ2-1|-|TRBD1|TRBV4-1
CASSQGTGVYEQFF
TGCGCCAGCAGCCAAGGGACAGGCGTTTATGAGCAGTTCTTC
>TRBJ2-7|once|-|TRBV6-5
CASSPTTYEQYF
TGTGCCAGCAGTCCTACTACCTACGAGCAGTACTTC
>TRBJ2-3|-|-|TRBV5-4
CASSRELTDTQYF
TGTGCCAGCAGCCGGGAGCTGACAGATACGCAGTATTTT
>TRBJ2-3|-|-|TRBV27
CASSLELDTDTQYF
TGTGCCAGCAGTTTAGAGCTAGACACAGATACGCAGTATTTT
>TRBJ1-5|-|-|TRBV12-3/TRBV12-4
CASSLEGEKHF
TGTGCCAGCAGTTTAGAAGGGGAAAAACATTTT
>TRBJ1-1|-|-|TRBV18
CASSPGAGAYTEAFF
TGTGCCAGCTCACCAGGCGCGGGGGCGTACACTGAAGCTTTCTTT
>TRBJ2-2|-|-|TRBV11-3
CASSSQGRGELFF
TGTGCCAGCAGCTCCCAGGGGCGCGGGGAGCTGTTTTTT
>TRBJ2-2|once|-|TRBV7-2
CASSENFRGGAGELFF
TGTGCCAGCAGCGAGAACTTCCGGGGAGGAGCCGGGGAGCTGTTTTTT
>TRBJ1-5|-|TRBD1|TRBV27
CASSLFGERTGSLNQPQHF
TGTGCCAGCAGTTTATTCGGAGAGAGGACAGGGTCGCTCAATCAGCCCCAGCATTTT
>TRBJ1-4|-|TRBD1|TRBV9
CASSVAGQGAASGKLFF
TGTGCCAGCAGCGTAGCGGGGCAGGGGGCAGCGAGTGGAAAACTGTTTTTT
>TRBJ2-1|-|TRBD2|TRBV4-1
CASSRILLADHNEQFF
TGCGCCAGCAGCCGAATCTTACTAGCGGACCACAATGAGCAGTTCTTC
>TRBJ1-1|-|-|TRBV3-1/TRBV3-2
CASSQEKREAFF
TGTGCCAGCAGCCAAGAGAAGAGAGAAGCTTTCTTT
>TRBJ1-1|-|TRBD1|TRBV18
CASSRDRDTEAFF
TGTGCCAGCTCTCGAGACAGGGACACTGAAGCTTTCTTT
>TRBJ1-4|-|-|TRBV5-4
CASSLDGWDEKLFF
TGTGCCAGCAGCTTGGACGGGTGGGATGAAAAACTGTTTTTT
>TRBJ2-1|-|TRBD2|TRBV6-1
CASSEALPGASGRSNEQFF
TGTGCCAGCAGTGAAGCGCTCCCGGGGGCTAGCGGGAGATCCAATGAGCAGTTCTTC
>TRBJ1-2|few|TRBD1|TRBV19
CASTHRGGVYGYTF
TGTGCCAGTACACACAGGGGAGGCGTCTATGGCTACACCTTC
>TRBJ2-3|-|TRBD2|TRBV4-2
CASSQVKLAGLPTDTQYF
TGTGCCAGCAGCCAAGTCAAGCTAGCGGGCCTCCCCACAGATACGCAGTATTTT
>TRBJ1-6|-|-|TRBV10-3
CAISESPGSSSPLHF
TGTGCCATCAGTGAGTCCCCAGGCAGCAGCTCACCCCTCCACTTT
>TRBJ2-7|-|TRBD1|TRBV27
CASGWTGAYEQYF
TGTGCCAGCGGTTGGACAGGGGCCTACGAGCAGTACTTC
>TRBJ2-6|-|-|TRBV27
CASSTPIRGASGANVLTF
TGTGCCAGCAGTACCCCGATCAGGGGTGCCTCTGGGGCCAACGTCCTGACTTTC
>TRBJ2-7|-|TRBD2|TRBV28
CASYRASGRKSYEQYF
TGTGCCAGCTACCGGGCTAGCGGGAGGAAAAGCTACGAGCAGTACTTC
>TRBJ1-1|-|-|TRBV4-3
CASSQDRVTTEAFF
TGCGCCAGCAGCCAAGACAGGGTCACCACTGAAGCTTTCTTT
>TRBJ1-5|-|TRBD1|TRBV27
CASRVDRVFHQPQHF
TGTGCCAGCAGGGTCGACAGGGTTTTTCATCAGCCCCAGCATTTT
>TRBJ2-7|-|TRBD2|TRBV30
CAWTSGTAYEQYF
TGTGCCTGGACTAGCGGCACTGCCTACGAGCAGTACTTC
>TRBJ2-1|-|TRBD2|TRBV11-3
CASSYGGDYNEQFF
TGTGCCAGCAGCTACGGGGGGGACTACAATGAGCAGTTCTTC
>TRBJ2-7|-|TRBD2|TRBV6-6
CASSRTPGLVYEQYF
TGTGCCAGCAGTAGAACCCCGGGACTAGTGTACGAGCAGTACTTC
>TRBJ1-3|once|-|TRBV7-8
CASSLLLGGNTIYF
TGTGCCAGCAGCTTACTGCTCGGGGGAAACACCATATATTTT
>TRBJ1-6|-|-|TRBV13
CASSSLGSPLHF
TGTGCCAGCAGCTCACTTGGTTCACCCCTCCACTTT
>TRBJ2-7|-|TRBD1|TRBV19
CASRQFLIGTGVYEQYF
TGTGCCAGTAGACAATTCTTGATCGGGACAGGGGTCTACGAGCAGTACTTC
>TRBJ2-7|-|TRBD2|TRBV4-2
CASSQGGGFPYEQYF
TGTGCCAGCAGCCAAGGGGGGGGTTTTCCATACGAGCAGTACTTC
>TRBJ2-1|-|TRBD1|TRBV7-2
CASSPSRDRGNEQFF
TGTGCCAGCAGCCCCAGCCGGGACAGGGGGAATGAGCAGTTCTTC
>TRBJ1-2|once|-|TRBV29-1
CSVGADGYTF
TGCAGCGTTGGGGCAGATGGCTACACCTTC
>TRBJ2-1|-|TRBD2|TRBV28
CASNTGAGGRNEQFF
TGTGCCAGCAATACGGGGGCGGGAGGGAGGAATGAGCAGTTCTTC
>TRBJ1-3|-|TRBD1|TRBV10-3
CAISESGGRSIYF
TGTGCCATCAGTGAGTCAGGGGGCCGCTCCATATATTTT
>TRBJ1-3|-|TRBD1|TRBV5-1
CASSSTGFSGNTIYF
TGCGCCAGCAGCTCGACAGGGTTCTCTGGAAACACCATATATTTT
>TRBJ1-4|few|-|TRBV30
CAWSVRSGYEKLFF
TGTGCCTGGAGTGTACGGAGTGGGTATGAAAAACTGTTTTTT
>TRBJ1-1|-|TRBD1|TRBV28
CASRQGGTEAFF
TGTGCCAGCAGACAGGGGGGCACTGAAGCTTTCTTT
>TRBJ1-2|few|TRBD1|TRBV6-6
CASSPGGASYGYTF
TGTGCCAGCAGTCCAGGGGGCGCGAGCTATGGCTACACCTTC
>TRBJ1-5|-|-|TRBV5-6
CASSLAQNQPQHF
TGTGCCAGCAGCTTGGCTCAGAATCAGCCCCAGCATTTT
>TRBJ2-3|few|-|TRBV28
CASSSYRVGRDTQYF
TGTGCCAGCAGTTCCTACAGGGTGGGTAGGGATACGCAGTATTTT
>TRBJ1-6|few|TRBD1|TRBV6-6
CASSPIGTGGANSPLHF
TGTGCCAGCAGTCCAATAGGGACAGGGGGCGCGAATTCACCCCTCCACTTT
>TRBJ1-3|-|TRBD1|TRBV28
CASSNLDRDGNTIYF
TGTGCCAGCAGTAACCTGGACAGGGATGGAAACACCATATATTTT
>TRBJ1-2|-|TRBD1|TRBV30
CAWAGQGLGYGYTF
TGTGCCTGGGCAGGACAGGGACTGGGCTATGGCTACACCTTC
>TRBJ1-1|few|-|TRBV18
CASSPGIQGAVNTEAFF
TGTGCCAGCTCACCAGGGATACAGGGAGCGGTGAACACTGAAGCTTTCTTT
>TRBJ2-6|-|TRBD2|TRBV18
CASSPGLAGLSGANVLTF
TGTGCCAGCTCACCCGGACTAGCGGGACTCTCTGGGGCCAACGTCCTGACTTTC
>TRBJ1-4|-|-|TRBV4-1
CASSQDRGDGREKLFF
TGCGCCAGCAGCCAAGATCGCGGGGACGGCAGAGAAAAACTGTTTTTT
>TRBJ1-2|-|TRBD1|TRBV18
CASSTQQGAGYTF
TGTGCCAGCTCAACTCAACAGGGGGCTGGCTACACCTTC
>TRBJ2-5|-|TRBD1|TRBV7-9
CASSSGQAASQETQYF
TGTGCCAGCAGCTCAGGACAGGCGGCTTCCCAAGAGACCCAGTACTTC
>TRBJ2-5|-|-|TRBV28
CASSPTPRAMQETQYF
TGTGCCAGCAGCCCCACTCCACGAGCAATGCAAGAGACCCAGTACTTC